The sequence of this TCR beta chain was determined in a study of blood T cells in healthy people across ages. With regard to this clonotype: Its antigen is undetermined.

Whole-study results and caveats: Without sorted subsets, naive and antigen-experienced compartments could not be conclusively compared.

Between the trimmed V and J ends, which lost 0 bases and 7 bases, there was a span of 13 bases. This CDR3 region has 15 residues. Germline V gene lookup returns CDR1 SGHDN and CDR2 FVKESK. A sample-barcoded 5' primer and a J-beta primer mix were used in a second PCR of about 7 to 12 cycles. In TCRdb, the 5' RACE reads were re-called with MiXCR into one record per CDR3 protein. The table records 750,000 to 850,000 distinct CDR3 sequences, around a quarter of them present only once. These same data were also listed under a study on T cells of mothers and their children. That source adds: Per 15 ul, 1.5 ug of RNA was used, with all extracted RNA going into cDNA synthesis.

V is TRBV14 and J is TRBJ2-1; D gene ambiguous. Input material: blood. This TCR came from a boy aged 5 to 17 in good health. CDR3 amino acids: CASSQERYGSNEQFF. Written as DNA, the CDR3 is TGTGCCAGCAGCCAAGAGCGATATGGTAGTAATGAGCAGTTCTTC.